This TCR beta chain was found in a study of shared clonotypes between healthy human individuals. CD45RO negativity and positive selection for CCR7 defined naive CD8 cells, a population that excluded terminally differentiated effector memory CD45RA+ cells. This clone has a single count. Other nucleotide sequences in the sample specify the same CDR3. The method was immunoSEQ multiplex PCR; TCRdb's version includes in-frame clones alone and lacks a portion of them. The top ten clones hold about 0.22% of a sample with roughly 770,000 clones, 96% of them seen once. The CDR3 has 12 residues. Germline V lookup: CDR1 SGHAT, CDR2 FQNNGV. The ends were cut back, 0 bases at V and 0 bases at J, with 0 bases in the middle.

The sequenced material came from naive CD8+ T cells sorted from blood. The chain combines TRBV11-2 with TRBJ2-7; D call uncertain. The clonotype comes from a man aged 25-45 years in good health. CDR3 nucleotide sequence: TGTGCCAGCAGCTTAGACTCCTACGAGCAGTACTTC. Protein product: CASSLDSYEQYF.